This T cell receptor beta chain was sequenced for a study of blood T cell repertoires in COVID-19. Overall study: Sources were T cells, B-cell-depleted T cells, or PBMCs; the material itself was cDNA or gDNA.

Here immunoSEQ multiplex PCR was the method, and the copy in TCRdb shows in-frame clones only, minus some. This table has around 200,000 clones, roughly 82% appearing once. All enrollees were about 18 to 100 years old and from about 25 US areas. Trimming cost V 4 bases and J 7 bases, with 20 bases left between them. Germline V gene data show CDR1 as ENHRY and CDR2 as SYGVKD. This CDR3 has 15 amino acids. The sequenced material came from PBMCs or T cells enriched from blood (not recorded which). This clonotype was sampled from a man in his forties or fifties with acute COVID-19. The chain links TRBV10-3 to TRBJ2-7; TRBD2 is a possible D gene (5 bases). CDR3 region: CAISVGGPREREQYF. CDR3 nucleotides: TGTGCCATCAGTGTGGGCGGACCAAGGGAGAGAGAGCAGTACTTC.